This T cell receptor beta chain was captured by sequencing in a study of blood T cell repertoires in COVID-19. Study background: Whether acute or convalescent, the COVID-19 samples came from the United States, Italy and Spain.

The authors' processing: Reference gene primer amplification gave estimated nucleated cell counts. Repertoires were generated with immunoSEQ multiplex PCR, while TCRdb's copy carries only in-frame clones and drops some. The V and J calls and clone size are taken from that table; D and trimming were inferred from the DNA. The sample carries about 210,000 clones, around 84% recorded once. The V and J ends lost 6 bases and 1 base respectively, with 15 bases between them. CDR1 is PRHDT, CDR2 FYEKMQ, per germline (reference sequence). The CDR3 is made up of 16 amino acids. V usage is TRBV13 and J usage is TRBJ2-2; D perhaps matches TRBD1 (6 bases). The sample consisted of peripheral blood. The sequence was collected from a man in his forties who had recovered from COVID-19. The CDR3 spells CASRIAGQLNTGELFF. CDR3 nucleotides: TGTGCCAGCAGGATAGCTGGACAGTTGAACACCGGGGAGCTGTTTTTT.